These 9 T cell receptor beta chains came from one sample sequenced in a study of cytomegalovirus exposure and HLA in healthy donors (dated by TCRdb to 2017 to 2019). Library creation used the immunoSEQ multiplex PCR assay. For the multiplex PCR, a mixture combining 60 forward primers for TCR Vbeta segments and 13 reverse primers for TCR Jbeta segments was used. The clones in this table, taken by TCRdb from immuneACCESS, are in-frame only. Not every clone is retained; where verified, under half of the shortfall comes from an unresolved V gene, and the cause of the rest is unknown. This sample comprises approximately 130,000 clones, around 85% of them detected only once. The biggest ten clones account for over 6.5% of the sample. The sequencing input was PBMCs. These receptors originate from a woman younger than 45 in good health and CMV-seropositive.

CDR3: CAWSWTTNEQFF. CDR3 sequence (DNA): TGTGCCTGGAGTTGGACTACCAATGAGCAGTTCTTC. V usage is TRBV30 and J usage is TRBJ2-1; possibly TRBD2 for D (6 bases). Germline CDR1 and CDR2: GTSNPN and SVGIG (reference sequence). CDR3 size: 12 residues. Trimming removed 2 bases from V and 6 bases from J, with 8 bases in between.

The V and J genes are TRBV7-9 and TRBJ1-2; D is possibly TRBD1 (5 bases). The CDR3 totals 13 residues. Trimming removed 3 bases from V and 8 bases from J, with 13 bases in between. Looked up from germline, CDR1 is SEHNR and CDR2 is FQNEAQ (reference sequence). CDR3 sequence reads: CASSLDMADGYTF. The CDR3 DNA reads TGTGCCAGCAGCTTGGACATGGCGGACGGCTACACCTTC. Drawing the rest from reference TRBV7-9 and TRBJ1-2, the complete variable domain is DTGVSQNPRHKITKRGQNVTFRCDPISEHNRLYWYRQTLGQGPEFLTYFQNEAQLEKSRLLSDRFSAERPKGSFSTLEIQRTEQGDSAMYLCASSLDMADGYTFGSGTRLTVV.

The gene calls are TRBV5-4 and TRBJ2-3, with 9 bases lining up with TRBD2. This CDR3 has 16 residues. J lost 1 base, V lost 0 bases, and 3 bases had no gene match. Germline-derived CDR1 and CDR2 are SGHNT and YYREEE (reference sequence). CDR3 in amino acids: CASSLGASGGTDTQYF. DNA for the CDR3: TGTGCCAGCAGCTTGGGAGCTAGCGGGGGCACAGATACGCAGTATTTT.

In DNA, the CDR3 is TGTGCCAGCAGTGAGAAACTCCCGATTGATAGCAATCAGCCCCAGCATTTT. The encoded protein is CASSEKLPIDSNQPQHF. The J gene is TRBJ1-5, the V gene TRBV6-1; no firm D call. CDR1 MNHNS and CDR2 SASEGT come from the germline V gene. The CDR3 runs 17 residues. With 3 bases removed from V and 0 bases from J, the gap between germline ends came to 15 bases.

The V and J genes are TRBV5-6 and TRBJ2-4, with unresolved D. CDR3 length: 13 amino acids. V dropped 0 bases and J dropped 7 bases, with 8 bases sitting between them. Germline-derived CDR1 and CDR2 are SGHDT and YYEEEE. Written as DNA, the CDR3 is TGTGCCAGCAGCTTGGGACCCGGGAACATTCAGTACTTC. This codes for CASSLGPGNIQYF. The full variable domain, with the rest looked up from reference TRBV5-6 and TRBJ2-4, is DAGVTQSPTHLIKTRGQQVTLRCSPKSGHDTVSWYQQALGQGPQFIFQYYEEEERQRGNFPDRFSGHQFPNYSSELNVNALLLGDSALYLCASSLGPGNIQYFGAGTRLSVL.

This clone was detected only a few times. The chain carries TRBV5-1 and TRBJ2-7, with a tentative D call TRBD2 (6 bases). Germline CDR1 reads SGHRS; CDR2 reads YFSETQ. The CDR3 is made up of 14 amino acids. Between the trimmed V and J ends, which lost 4 bases and 0 bases, there was a span of 11 bases. CDR3 nucleotide sequence: TGCGCCAGCAGCCTCGCGGGGTTCTCCTACGAGCAGTACTTC. Translated, it gives CASSLAGFSYEQYF.

The rearrangement uses TRBV2 and TRBJ1-5, with D unresolved. Trimming removed 5 bases from V and 1 base from J, with 12 bases in between. Germline CDR1 SNHLY, CDR2 FYNNEI. The CDR3 loop spans 15 amino acids. This CDR3 reads CASSPDGGSNQPQHF. CDR3 nucleotides: TGTGCCAGCAGTCCCGACGGAGGGAGCAATCAGCCCCAGCATTTT.

V gene TRBV14 combines with J gene TRBJ1-3, with unresolved D. The germline V gene has CDR1 SGHDN and CDR2 FVKESK. Trimming stripped 4 bases from V and 8 bases from J, with 9 bases between. The CDR3 contains 12 residues. The CDR3 spells CASSRLGHTIYF. In DNA, the CDR3 is TGTGCCAGCAGCCGCCTGGGCCACACCATATATTTT.

The chain links TRBV4-1 to TRBJ1-5; a weak D match, TRBD1 (5 bases). Trimming left V 0 bases short and J 7 bases short, with 10 bases between. This CDR3 has 14 amino acids. Germline assignment: CDR1 MGHRA and CDR2 YSYEKL. CDR3 protein: CASSQEPRAQPQHF. DNA of the CDR3: TGCGCCAGCAGCCAAGAGCCCAGGGCGCAGCCCCAGCATTTT.